This TCR beta chain was obtained from a study of blood T cell repertoires in COVID-19. Study at large: The origin of the acute and convalescent COVID-19 samples was the United States, Italy and Spain. PBMCs, B-cell-depleted T cells, or T cells were the source of the cDNA or gDNA that made up the material.

Under the authors' procedure: Reference gene primer amplification gave estimated nucleated cell counts. Clones were read by immunoSEQ multiplex PCR, and TCRdb kept only the in-frame ones, dropping some. That table gives V, J and clone size, and the DNA gave D and trimming. The sample lists under 350,000 clones, 89% seen once, with 2% to 2.5% in the top ten. Trimming at V came to 5 bases and at J to 7 bases, leaving 2 bases not matched to a gene. CDR1 is PRHDT and CDR2 is FYEKMQ in the germline V gene (reference sequence). The CDR3 runs to 12 residues. The specimen sequenced was peripheral blood. The chain joins TRBV13 to TRBJ2-1; 7 bases fit TRBD1. The receptor comes from a man aged 45 to 65 with acute or convalescent COVID-19. The CDR3 loop reads CASSHRGNEQFF. Written as DNA, the CDR3 is TGTGCCAGCAGCCACAGGGGAAATGAGCAGTTCTTC.